This passage covers 11 T cell receptor beta chains from one sample sequenced in a study of T cells in localized non-small cell lung cancer. The method was immunoSEQ multiplex PCR; TCRdb's version includes in-frame clones alone and lacks a portion of them. The sample lists some 78,000 clones, 84% occurring once. The sequencing used peripheral blood, collected before any cancer treatment. These receptors came from a man aged 35-75 years with stage I lung adenocarcinoma.

The V call is TRBV11-2, the J call TRBJ2-5, with TRBD2 matching 15 bases. The CDR3 totals 18 residues. Germline V gene data show CDR1 as SGHAT and CDR2 as FQNNGV. V gave up 8 bases and J gave up 4 bases; unmatched junction bases: 14. The CDR3 DNA sequence: TGTGCCAGCCGGAGAAGAGACTGGGGACTAGCGGGAGGAGAGACCCAGTACTTC. This sequence encodes CASRRRDWGLAGGETQYF.

The chain uses TRBV7-2 and TRBJ2-1; 9 nucleotides agree with TRBD1. CDR1 is SGHTA, CDR2 FQGNSA, per germline. With V trimmed by 5 bases and J by 6 bases, 8 bases remained unmatched. The CDR3 has 15 amino acids. CDR3 in DNA: TGTGCCAGCAGCGCAAGTTGGGGACAGGGCAATGAGCAGTTCTTC. Its protein is CASSASWGQGNEQFF.

The chain combines TRBV5-8 with TRBJ2-1, with a weak D call TRBD1 (5 bases). The germline CDR1 and CDR2 sequences are SGHTS and YDEGEE. Trimming removed 7 bases from V and 2 bases from J, with 13 bases in between. The CDR3 consists of 14 residues. The CDR3 nucleotides are TGTGCCAGCGGCAGGGAAGCCGCCTACAATGAGCAGTTCTTC. Its translation: CASGREAAYNEQFF.

The chain links TRBV5-1 to TRBJ2-1, with D possibly being TRBD1 or TRBD2 (5 bases each). Germline-derived CDR1 and CDR2 are SGHRS and YFSETQ. The CDR3 totals 16 residues. V was trimmed by 0 bases and J by 2 bases, leaving 12 bases between them. For the CDR3, the DNA is TGCGCCAGCAGCTTGGCGATAGGGACCGCCTACAATGAGCAGTTCTTC. Translating it yields CASSLAIGTAYNEQFF.

The table lists this clone with a few counts. J is TRBJ1-2 and V is TRBV19; D remains ambiguous. Trimming removed 4 bases from V and 0 bases from J, with 9 bases in between. Germline V gene data show CDR1 as LNHDA and CDR2 as SQIVND (reference sequence). The CDR3 loop spans 14 amino acids. CDR3 nucleotides: TGTGCCAGTAGTAGTGCCAGACCTAACTATGGCTACACCTTC. This sequence encodes CASSSARPNYGYTF.

This chain joins TRBV27 and TRBJ2-3, with D perhaps matching TRBD2 (5 bases). V was trimmed by 3 bases and J by 6 bases, leaving 10 bases between them. In germline, CDR1 is MNHEY, CDR2 SMNVEV (reference sequence). The CDR3 runs to 13 residues. The chain's CDR3 is CASSFIEGDTQYF. CDR3 nucleotide sequence: TGTGCCAGCAGTTTTATAGAGGGTGATACGCAGTATTTT.

The chain uses TRBV11-2 and TRBJ2-7, with 9 bases that match TRBD1. The trim removed 7 bases at V and 3 bases at J, leaving 7 bases unmatched. CDR1 and CDR2 from the germline V gene are SGHAT and FQNNGV. This CDR3 is built from 14 residues. CDR3 coding DNA: TGTGCCAGCATCCGGGACAGGGCTGGCTACGAGCAGTACTTC. It specifies CASIRDRAGYEQYF.

V usage is TRBV27 and J usage is TRBJ2-7, with 7 bases identical to TRBD1. Germline-derived CDR1 and CDR2 are MNHEY and SMNVEV (reference sequence). Trimming took 5 bases from V and 0 from J; bases not matched to a gene: 4. This CDR3 is built from 14 residues. Here the CDR3 reads CASSPGQDSYEQYF. For the CDR3, the DNA is TGTGCCAGCAGTCCAGGACAGGACTCCTACGAGCAGTACTTC.

This chain uses TRBV28 with TRBJ1-3; D not certain. Germline CDR1 reads MDHEN; CDR2 reads SYDVKM. V lost 7 bases to trimming and J lost 0 bases, with 7 bases between them. The CDR3 contains 13 residues. CDR3 loop: CASTWGSGNTIYF. CDR3 sequence (DNA): TGTGCCAGCACCTGGGGCTCTGGAAACACCATATATTTT.

This rearrangement joins TRBV6-5 to TRBJ1-5; TRBD1 is a possible D gene (5 bases). Per the germline V gene, CDR1 is MNHEY and CDR2 is SVGAGI. This CDR3 is 12 amino acids long. Trimming took 9 bases from V and 3 from J, leaving 9 bases between them. The CDR3 DNA follows: TGTGCCAGTGGGGGATTCAATCAGCCCCAGCATTTT. Protein sequence: CASGGFNQPQHF.

The chain combines TRBV5-1 with TRBJ1-1; possibly TRBD1 for D (6 bases). With 5 bases removed from V and 0 bases from J, the gap between germline ends came to 14 bases. Germline V gives CDR1 SGHRS, CDR2 YFSETQ. The CDR3 is made up of 15 amino acids. CDR3 in DNA: TGCGCCAGCAGTAGGGGGAGAGGGGTGAACACTGAAGCTTTCTTT. Amino acid sequence: CASSRGRGVNTEAFF.